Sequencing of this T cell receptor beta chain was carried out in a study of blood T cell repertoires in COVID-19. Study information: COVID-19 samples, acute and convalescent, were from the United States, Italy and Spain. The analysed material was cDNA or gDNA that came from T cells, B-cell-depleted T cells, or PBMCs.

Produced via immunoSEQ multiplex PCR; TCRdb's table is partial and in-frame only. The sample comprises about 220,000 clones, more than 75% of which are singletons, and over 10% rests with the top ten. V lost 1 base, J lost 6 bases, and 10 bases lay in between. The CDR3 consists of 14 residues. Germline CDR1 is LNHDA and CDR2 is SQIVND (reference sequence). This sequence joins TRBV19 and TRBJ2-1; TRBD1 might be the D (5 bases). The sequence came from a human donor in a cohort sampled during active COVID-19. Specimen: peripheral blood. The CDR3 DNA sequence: TGTGCCAGTAGTATAGGGAACAGGATCAATGAGCAGTTCTTC. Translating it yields CASSIGNRINEQFF. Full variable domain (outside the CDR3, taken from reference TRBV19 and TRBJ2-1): DGGITQSPKYLFRKEGQNVTLSCEQNLNHDAMYWYRQDPGQGLRLIYYSQIVNDFQKGDIAEGYSVSREKKESFPLTVTSAQKNPTAFYLCASSIGNRINEQFFGPGTRLTVL.